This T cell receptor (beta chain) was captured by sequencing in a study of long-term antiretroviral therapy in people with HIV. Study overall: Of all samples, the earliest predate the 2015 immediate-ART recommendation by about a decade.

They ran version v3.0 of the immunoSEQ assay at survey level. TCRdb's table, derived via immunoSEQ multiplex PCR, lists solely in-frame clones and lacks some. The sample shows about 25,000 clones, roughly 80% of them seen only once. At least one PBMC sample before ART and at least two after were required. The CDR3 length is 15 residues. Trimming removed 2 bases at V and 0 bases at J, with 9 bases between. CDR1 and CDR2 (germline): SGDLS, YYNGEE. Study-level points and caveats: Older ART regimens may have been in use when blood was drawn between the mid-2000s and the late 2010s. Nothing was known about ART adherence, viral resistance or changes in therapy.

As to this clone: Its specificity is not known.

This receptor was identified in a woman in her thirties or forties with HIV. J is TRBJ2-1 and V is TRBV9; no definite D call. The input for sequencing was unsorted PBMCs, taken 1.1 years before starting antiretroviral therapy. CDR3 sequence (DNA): TGTGCCAGCAGCGTTGGCGAGAGCTCCTACAATGAGCAGTTCTTC. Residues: CASSVGESSYNEQFF. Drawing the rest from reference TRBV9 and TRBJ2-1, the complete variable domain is DSGVTQTPKHLITATGQRVTLRCSPRSGDLSVYWYQQSLDQGLQFLIQYYNGEERAKGNILERFSAQQFPDLHSELNLSSLELGDSALYFCASSVGESSYNEQFFGPGTRLTVL.